This T cell receptor beta chain is from a study of OX40 agonist ivuxolimab in advanced cancers. The ends lost 4 bases at V and 7 bases at J; junction bases unmatched: 10. The CDR3 is 16 residues long. Looked up from germline, CDR1 is SGHDN and CDR2 is FVKESK. The table came from immunoSEQ multiplex PCR; TCRdb's copy has only in-frame clones and leaves some out. The repertoire includes about 99,000 clones, around 96% of them detected once, and 2% to 2.5% sits in the top ten. The clonotype originates from an adult with an advanced solid tumor such as melanoma, head and neck, liver or kidney cancer. This sample comprised CD4+ or CD8+ T cells sorted from blood, obtained in a trial of the OX40 agonist ivuxolimab. V and J are TRBV14 and TRBJ2-7, with 13 bases that match TRBD2. The DNA of the CDR3 is TGTGCCAGCAGCCTACGGACTAGCGGGAGTCCTAGAGAGCAGTACTTC. It translates to CASSLRTSGSPREQYF.